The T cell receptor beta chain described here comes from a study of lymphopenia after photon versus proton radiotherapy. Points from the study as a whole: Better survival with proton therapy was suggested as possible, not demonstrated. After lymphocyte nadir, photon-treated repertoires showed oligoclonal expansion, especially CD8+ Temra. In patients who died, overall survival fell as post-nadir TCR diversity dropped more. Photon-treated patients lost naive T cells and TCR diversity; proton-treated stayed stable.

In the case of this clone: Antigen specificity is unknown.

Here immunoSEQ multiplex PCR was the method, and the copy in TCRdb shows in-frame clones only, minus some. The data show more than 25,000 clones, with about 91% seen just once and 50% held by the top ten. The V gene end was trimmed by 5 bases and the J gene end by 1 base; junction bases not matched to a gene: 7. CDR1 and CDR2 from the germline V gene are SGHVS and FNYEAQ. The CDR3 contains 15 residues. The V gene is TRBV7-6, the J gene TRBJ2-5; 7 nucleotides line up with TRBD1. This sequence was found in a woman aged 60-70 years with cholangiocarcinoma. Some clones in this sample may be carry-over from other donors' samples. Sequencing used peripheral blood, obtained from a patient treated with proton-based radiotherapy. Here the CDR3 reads CASSTPDRFQETQYF. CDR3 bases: TGTGCCAGCAGCACCCCGGACAGGTTCCAAGAGACCCAGTACTTC.